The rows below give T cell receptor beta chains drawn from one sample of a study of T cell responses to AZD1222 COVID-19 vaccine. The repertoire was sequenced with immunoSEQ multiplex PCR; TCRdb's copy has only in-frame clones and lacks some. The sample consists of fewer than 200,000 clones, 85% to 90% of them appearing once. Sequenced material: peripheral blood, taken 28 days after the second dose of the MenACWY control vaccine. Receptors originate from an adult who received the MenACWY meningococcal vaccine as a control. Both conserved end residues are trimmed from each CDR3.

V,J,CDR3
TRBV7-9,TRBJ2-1,ASSLAAEQF
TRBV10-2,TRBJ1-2,ASNFAGASGYT
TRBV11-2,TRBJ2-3,ASSPTTATDTQY
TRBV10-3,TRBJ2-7,AISESGTGATYEQY
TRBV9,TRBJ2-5,ASSVRQGSEETQY
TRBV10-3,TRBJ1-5,AARDGPQPQH
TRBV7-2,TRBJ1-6,ASSLGPGFYNSPLH
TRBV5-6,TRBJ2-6,ASNSPGANVLT
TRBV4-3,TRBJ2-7,ASSQQGGYEQY
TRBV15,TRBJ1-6,ATSRDPPLH
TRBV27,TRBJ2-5,ASSFLAGARETQY
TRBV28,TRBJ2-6,ASRAVLSGANVLT